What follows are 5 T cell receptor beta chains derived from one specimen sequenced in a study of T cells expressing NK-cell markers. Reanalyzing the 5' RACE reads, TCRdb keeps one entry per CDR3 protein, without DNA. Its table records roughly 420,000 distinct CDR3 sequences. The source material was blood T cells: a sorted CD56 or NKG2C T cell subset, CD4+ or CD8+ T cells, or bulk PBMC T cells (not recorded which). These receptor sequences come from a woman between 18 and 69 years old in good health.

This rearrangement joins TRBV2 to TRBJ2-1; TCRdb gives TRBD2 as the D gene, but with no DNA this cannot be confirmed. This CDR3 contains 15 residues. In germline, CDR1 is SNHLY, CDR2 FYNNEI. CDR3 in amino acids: CASSFSGGEYNEQFF.

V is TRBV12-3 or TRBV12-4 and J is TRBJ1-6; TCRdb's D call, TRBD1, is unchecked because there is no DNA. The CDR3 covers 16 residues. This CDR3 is CASSNQGQGAASPLHF.

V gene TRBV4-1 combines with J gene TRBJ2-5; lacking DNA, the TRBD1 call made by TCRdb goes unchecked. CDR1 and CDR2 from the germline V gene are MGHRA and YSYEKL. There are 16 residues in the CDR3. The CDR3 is CASSPRGRGYQETQYF.

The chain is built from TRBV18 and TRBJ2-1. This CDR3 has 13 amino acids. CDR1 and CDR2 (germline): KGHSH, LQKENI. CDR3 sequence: CASSPAMGGEQFF. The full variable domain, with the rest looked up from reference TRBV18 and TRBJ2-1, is NAGVMQNPRHLVRRRGQEARLRCSPMKGHSHVYWYRQLPEEGLKFMVYLQKENIIDESGMPKERFSAEFPKEGPSILRIQQVVRGDSAAYFCASSPAMGGEQFFGPGTRLTVL.

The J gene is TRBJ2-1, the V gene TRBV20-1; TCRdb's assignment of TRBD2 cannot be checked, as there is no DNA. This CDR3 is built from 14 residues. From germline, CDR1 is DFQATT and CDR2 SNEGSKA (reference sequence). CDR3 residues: CSGRGLANYNEQFF.